The rows below give T cell receptor beta chains drawn from one sample of a study of PD-1 blockade in classical Hodgkin lymphoma. Using immunoSEQ multiplex PCR, the repertoire was profiled, and TCRdb retains in-frame clones only, with some absent. The sample shows some 84,000 clones, roughly 89% of them seen only once. The sample here was peripheral blood mononuclear cells (PBMCs), taken at baseline. All receptors come from a human donor with classical Hodgkin lymphoma. CDR3s include the opening cysteine and the closing phenylalanine or tryptophan. D genes are given only for firm matches. Not every row has a clone size; where given, it reads once, few, many or a size class.

>NA|TRBJ2-6|TRBV19|NA
TGTGCCAGTAGTATCGTTTCGGCTGGGGCCAACGTCCTGACTTTC
CASSIVSAGANVLTF
>NA|TRBJ2-1|TRBV19|NA
TGTGCCAGTAGTCCCCTAGGAGGTCGCTCCTACAATGAGCAGTTCTTC
CASSPLGGRSYNEQFF
>few|TRBJ1-1|TRBV29-1|NA
TGCAGCGTTCCTGAAGCTTTCTTT
CSVPEAFF
>few|TRBJ1-5|TRBV15|NA
TGTGCCACCAGCAGAGAGAGGACCCTAAATCAGCCCCAGCATTTT
CATSRERTLNQPQHF
>NA|TRBJ2-1|TRBV5-1|TRBD2
TGCGCCAGCAGCTTGCCGGGACTAGCGGGAGCTTACAATGAGCAGTTCTTC
CASSLPGLAGAYNEQFF
>NA|TRBJ2-2|TRBV2|TRBD1
TGTGCCAGCACCGCCCGGGACAGGGGGACCGGGGAGCTGTTTTTT
CASTARDRGTGELFF
>NA|TRBJ1-4|TRBV18|NA
TGTGCCAGCTCACCACAGTCAGGGAGGAGTGAAAAACTGTTTTTT
CASSPQSGRSEKLFF
>NA|TRBJ2-7|TRBV11-2|NA
TGTGCCAGCAGCTTATACGGTAAAAACTACGAGCAGTACTTC
CASSLYGKNYEQYF
>NA|TRBJ1-5|TRBV7-6|NA
TGTGCCAGCAGCTTAGCGGCCAGCCCCAATCAGCCCCAGCATTTT
CASSLAASPNQPQHF
>NA|TRBJ1-5|TRBV30|NA
TGTGCCTGGAGCCCGACAGCCCGAGGACGACCCCAGCATTTT
CAWSPTARGRPQHF
>NA|TRBJ1-1|TRBV7-9|NA
TGTGCCAGCAGCACGGGAACCGGGATAAACACTGAAGCTTTCTTT
CASSTGTGINTEAFF
>few|TRBJ2-6|TRBV6-5|NA
TGTGCCAGCGCCCTCTCTGGGGCCAACGTCCTGACTTTC
CASALSGANVLTF
>NA|TRBJ2-5|TRBV6-6|TRBD2
TGCGCCAGCAGTGAGGATCCGGGACTAGACTCCCCCCAGTACTTC
CASSEDPGLDSPQYF
>NA|TRBJ2-7|TRBV6-5|TRBD1
TGTGCCAGCAGCTGGGGGACAGGGTCCTACTACGAGCAGTACTTC
CASSWGTGSYYEQYF
>NA|TRBJ1-4|TRBV28|NA
TGTGCCAGCAGCGGAAGTCTGGGAACTAATGAAAAACTGTTTTTT
CASSGSLGTNEKLFF
>NA|TRBJ2-7|TRBV27|NA
TGTGCCACCAGTGGGTTCGGGAGCTACGAGCAGTACTTC
CATSGFGSYEQYF
>NA|TRBJ2-7|TRBV30|TRBD1
TGTGCCGGATACGTCGGGACAGGGACCTACGAGCAGTACTTC
CAGYVGTGTYEQYF
>NA|TRBJ1-2|TRBV28|NA
TGTGCCAGCAGCCCGACAGGCAGTGGAGGCTACACCTTC
CASSPTGSGGYTF
>NA|TRBJ1-5|TRBV6-6|TRBD1
TGTGCCACCAATGGGGGGACAGGGGCGAGCAATCAGCCCCAGCATTTT
CATNGGTGASNQPQHF
>NA|TRBJ2-7|TRBV28|TRBD1
TGTGCCACCGCACAGGGGTGGGGCTCCTACGAGCAGTACTTC
CATAQGWGSYEQYF
>NA|TRBJ2-7|TRBV11-2|TRBD2
TGTGCCAGCAGCACACAAAGCGGGAAGAAGCAGTACTTC
CASSTQSGKKQYF
>NA|TRBJ1-2|TRBV5-1|NA
TGCGCCAGCAGCTTGTCACGAGACCCCCCGATCTATGGCTACACCTTC
CASSLSRDPPIYGYTF
>NA|TRBJ1-1|TRBV6-1|NA
TGTGCCAGCAGTGAAGCGTGGACAGTCTCGGGGTCCACTGAAGCTTTCTTT
CASSEAWTVSGSTEAFF
>NA|TRBJ1-4|TRBV27|TRBD1
TGTGCCAGCAGATCCACAGGGGGAACAATTGAAAAACTGTTTTTT
CASRSTGGTIEKLFF
>NA|TRBJ2-3|TRBV6-6|NA
TGTGCCAGCAGTAGGAGTCCCTCTAGCACAGATACGCAGTATTTT
CASSRSPSSTDTQYF